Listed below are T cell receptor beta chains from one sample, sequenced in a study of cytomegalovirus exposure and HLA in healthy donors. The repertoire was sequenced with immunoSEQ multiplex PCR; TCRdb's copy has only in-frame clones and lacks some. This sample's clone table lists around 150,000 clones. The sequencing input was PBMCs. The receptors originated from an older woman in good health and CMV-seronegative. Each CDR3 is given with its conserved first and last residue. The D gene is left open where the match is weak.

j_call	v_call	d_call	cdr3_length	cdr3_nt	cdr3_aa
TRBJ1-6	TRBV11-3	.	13	TGTGCCAGCAGCTTAAAATCGGACGGGGCCCTCCACTTT	CASSLKSDGALHF
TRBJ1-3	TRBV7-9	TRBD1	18	TGTGCCAGCAGCTTAGCGTTTGGCAGGGGGTCCTCTGGAAACACCATATATTTT	CASSLAFGRGSSGNTIYF
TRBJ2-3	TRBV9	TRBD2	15	TGTGCCAGCAGCGTGGCCAGCGGGGGGACCTTAACGCAGTATTTT	CASSVASGGTLTQYF
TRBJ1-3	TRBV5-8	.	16	TGTGCCAGCAGCTTGGTTAACAGGGCCTCTGGAAACACCATATATTTT	CASSLVNRASGNTIYF
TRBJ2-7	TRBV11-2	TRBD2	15	TGTGCCAGCAGCTTAGTCCGACTAGCGGGAGCCGAGCAGTACTTC	CASSLVRLAGAEQYF
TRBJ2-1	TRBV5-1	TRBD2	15	TGCGCCAGCAGCGAAACTGGGACTAGCTACAATGAGCAGTTCTTC	CASSETGTSYNEQFF
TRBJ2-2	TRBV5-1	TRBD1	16	TGCGCCAGCAGCCAATCGGGGACAGGGAACACCGGGGAGCTGTTTTTT	CASSQSGTGNTGELFF
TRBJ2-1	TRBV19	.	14	TGTGCCAGTAATAACGAGCGGAGCTACAATGAGCAGTTCTTC	CASNNERSYNEQFF
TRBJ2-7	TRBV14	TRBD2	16	TGTGCCAGCAGCCAAGTCCGACTAGCGGGAGCCCACGAGCAGTACTTC	CASSQVRLAGAHEQYF
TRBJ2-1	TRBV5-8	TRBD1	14	TGTGCCAGCAGCTGGGGACAGGTTTACAATGAGCAGTTCTTC	CASSWGQVYNEQFF
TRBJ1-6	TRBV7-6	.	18	TGTGCCAGCAGCTTAGATGCAGGGAAAGGTTCGGTTAATTCACCCCTCCACTTT	CASSLDAGKGSVNSPLHF
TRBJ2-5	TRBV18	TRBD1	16	TGTGCCAGCTCACCAGAGGGGGCCCGGTACCAAGAGACCCAGTACTTC	CASSPEGARYQETQYF
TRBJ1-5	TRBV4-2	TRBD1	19	TGTGCCAGCAGCCATGGGGGATTGACAGGGATATTGAGCAATCAGCCCCAGCATTTT	CASSHGGLTGILSNQPQHF
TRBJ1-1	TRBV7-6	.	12	TGTGCCAGCAGCCCCAGGGCCGGTGAAGCTTTCTTT	CASSPRAGEAFF
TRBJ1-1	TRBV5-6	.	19	TGTGCCAGCAGCTTGGAGTTGGTCCAGGTTAACATACCGGACACTGAAGCTTTCTTT	CASSLELVQVNIPDTEAFF
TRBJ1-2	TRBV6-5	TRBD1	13	TGTGCCAGCAGTATCACAGGGGGCGCGGGCTACACCTTC	CASSITGGAGYTF
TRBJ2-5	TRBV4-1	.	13	TGCGCCAGCAGCCAAGATTGGCTGGAGACCCAGTACTTC	CASSQDWLETQYF
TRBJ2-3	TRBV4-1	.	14	TGCGCCAGCAGCCAAGATACGACTTTAGATACGCAGTATTTT	CASSQDTTLDTQYF
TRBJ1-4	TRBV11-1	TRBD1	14	TGTGCCAGCAGCTTCGGACAGGGAGGGGAAAAACTGTTTTTT	CASSFGQGGEKLFF
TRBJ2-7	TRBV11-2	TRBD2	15	TGTGCCAGCAGCACCCCGGGACTAGCGATCAACGAGCAGTACTTC	CASSTPGLAINEQYF
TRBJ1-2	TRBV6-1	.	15	TGTGCCAGCAGTGGGTACTCGACAGTTTCGGATGGCTACACCTTC	CASSGYSTVSDGYTF
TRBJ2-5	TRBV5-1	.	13	TGCGCCAGCAGCGTTACAGGGCTGGAGACCCAGTACTTC	CASSVTGLETQYF
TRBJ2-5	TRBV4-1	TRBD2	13	TGCGCCAGCAGCTCACGACTAGCGGAGACCCAGTACTTC	CASSSRLAETQYF
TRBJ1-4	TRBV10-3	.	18	TGTGCCATCAGTGAGTCGAGAGGGGCCGGGAGCCCTAATGAAAAACTGTTTTTT	CAISESRGAGSPNEKLFF
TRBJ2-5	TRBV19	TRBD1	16	TGTGCCAGTAGTTTTACAGGGGGCTGGCGGCAAGAGACCCAGTACTTC	CASSFTGGWRQETQYF
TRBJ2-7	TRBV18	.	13	TGTGCCAGCTCACCCAGGGACTCCTACGAGCAGTACTTC	CASSPRDSYEQYF
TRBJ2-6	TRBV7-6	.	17	TGTGCCAGCAGCTTAGCACAGGGTTATGGTGGGGCCAACGTCCTGACTTTC	CASSLAQGYGGANVLTF